This entry lists 30 T cell receptor beta chains sequenced from one sample in a study of blood T cell repertoires in COVID-19. Libraries were prepared by immunoSEQ multiplex PCR; TCRdb keeps only in-frame clonotypes and omits some of them. Altogether 35,000 to 45,000 clones are present, about 85% being singletons, with the ten largest covering over 3.5%. Material for sequencing was peripheral blood. All receptors derive from a man in his 60s with acute or convalescent COVID-19.

This chain joins TRBV6-2 or TRBV6-3 and TRBJ1-5; D remains unclear. Germline values: CDR1 MNHEY, CDR2 SVGEGT. The germline V and J ends were trimmed by 3 bases and 5 bases, with 11 bases remaining between them. The CDR3 sequence is 14 residues long. The CDR3, as DNA: TGTGCCAGCAGTTATAGTAACCCCGATCAGCCCCAGCATTTT. The encoded protein is CASSYSNPDQPQHF.

This clone was counted between two and nine times. The gene calls are TRBV5-5 and TRBJ2-7; D unresolved. Germline lookup yields CDR1 SGHKS and CDR2 YYEKEE (reference sequence). The length of the CDR3 is 15 residues. Trimming took 4 bases from V and 2 from J, leaving 16 bases between them. The CDR3 DNA reads TGTGCCAGCAGCCCCGACTTTAAAACGACCTACGAGCAGTACTTC. This codes for CASSPDFKTTYEQYF.

The rearrangement joins TRBV19 to TRBJ2-3, with 8 bases identical to TRBD1. CDR3 length: 13 amino acids. The germline gives CDR1 LNHDA, CDR2 SQIVND (reference sequence). V was pared by 5 bases and J by 7 bases, with 5 bases of the junction left unmatched. The CDR3 DNA sequence: TGTGCCAGTAGTGTCGACAGGGGTAATACGCAGTATTTT. Translating gives CASSVDRGNTQYF.

In nucleotides, the CDR3 is TGTGCCAGCAGCCTTGAAGGCTGGGGGGGTGAAAAACTGTTTTTT. Translation: CASSLEGWGGEKLFF. The chain joins TRBV9 to TRBJ1-4; a weak D match, TRBD1 (5 bases). The germline V gene has CDR1 SGDLS and CDR2 YYNGEE. There are 15 residues in the CDR3. Trimming took off 4 bases at V and 7 bases at J, with 17 bases between the two ends. The complete variable domain, with remaining parts taken from reference TRBV9 and TRBJ1-4, reads DSGVTQTPKHLITATGQRVTLRCSPRSGDLSVYWYQQSLDQGLQFLIQYYNGEERAKGNILERFSAQQFPDLHSELNLSSLELGDSALYFCASSLEGWGGEKLFFGSGTQLSVL.

The chain carries TRBV7-2 and TRBJ2-7, with 13 nucleotides matching TRBD2. The ends lost 4 bases at V and 5 bases at J; junction bases unmatched: 5. This CDR3 is built from 15 residues. Germline CDR1 is SGHTA and CDR2 is FQGNSA. The CDR3, as DNA: TGTGCCAGCAGCTCCGGACTAGCGGGGGCAAACGAGCAGTACTTC. It is translated as CASSSGLAGANEQYF. The variable domain in full, with the rest retrieved from reference TRBV7-2 and TRBJ2-7, is GAGVSQSPSNKVTEKGKDVELRCDPISGHTALYWYRQSLGQGLEFLIYFQGNSAPDKSGLPSDRFSAERTGGSVSTLTIQRTQQEDSAVYLCASSSGLAGANEQYFGPGTRLTVT.

This chain joins TRBV20-1 and TRBJ2-6; 7 bases line up with TRBD1. The CDR3 loop spans 15 amino acids. The V and J ends lost 3 bases and 1 base, in that order; junction bases with no gene match: 3. Germline CDR1 reads DFQATT; CDR2 reads SNEGSKA (reference sequence). CDR3 sequence (DNA): TGCAGTGCTAGTAAGACAGGGTCTGGGGCCAACGTCCTGACTTTC. Protein product: CSASKTGSGANVLTF.

This chain links TRBV25-1 with TRBJ2-7, with D perhaps TRBD2 (5 bases). Germline V gene data show CDR1 as MGHDK and CDR2 as SYGVNS. V was cut by 5 bases and J by 0 bases, with 20 bases left in between. CDR3 length equals 17 residues. The CDR3 DNA reads TGTGCCAGCAGTCCCCCTCGGGGATCCAATAGCTCCTACGAGCAGTACTTC. Protein product: CASSPPRGSNSSYEQYF.

The chain links TRBV4-1 to TRBJ2-1, with D perhaps TRBD1 (5 bases). Germline CDR1 reads MGHRA; CDR2 reads YSYEKL. V lost 3 bases, J lost 2 bases, and 8 bases lay in between. CDR3 length: 14 amino acids. The CDR3 DNA is TGCGCCAGCAGCCAGGCAGGGCCCTACAATGAGCAGTTCTTC. The encoded protein is CASSQAGPYNEQFF.

This chain connects TRBV4-3 to TRBJ2-2, with D possibly being TRBD1 (6 bases). CDR1 and CDR2 from the germline V gene are LGHNA and YSLEER. The length of the CDR3 is 18 residues. V was pared by 0 bases and J by 6 bases, with 20 bases between. The chain's CDR3 is CASSQEGTSRGASGELFF. In nucleotides, the CDR3 is TGCGCCAGCAGCCAAGAGGGGACCTCCAGGGGAGCCTCCGGGGAGCTGTTTTTT.

CDR3 coding DNA: TGCAGTGCTAGTGCCCGGGATACGCAGTATTTT. This codes for CSASARDTQYF. The genes are TRBV20-1 and TRBJ2-3; no firm D call. This CDR3 is built from 11 residues. The germline gives CDR1 DFQATT, CDR2 SNEGSKA (reference sequence). Trimming left V 3 bases short and J 6 bases short, with 7 bases between.

CDR3 residues: CASSLPSGGTGELFF. CDR3 DNA: TGCGCCAGCAGCTTGCCTAGCGGGGGAACCGGGGAGCTGTTTTTT. V is TRBV5-1 and J is TRBJ2-2; 10 bases align to TRBD2. Looked up from germline, CDR1 is SGHRS and CDR2 is YFSETQ. This CDR3 comprises 15 residues. Germline trimming cut 1 base from V and 5 bases from J; bases unmatched to any gene: 2.

The chain combines TRBV20-1 with TRBJ2-7, with D possibly matching TRBD2 (6 bases). The CDR3 is 11 residues long. Per the germline V gene, CDR1 is DFQATT and CDR2 is SNEGSKA (reference sequence). The ends were cut back, 6 bases at V and 7 bases at J, with 13 bases in the middle. CDR3 sequence: CSAHLLAEQYF. The DNA of the CDR3 is TGCAGTGCGCACCTTCTAGCGGAGCAGTACTTC.

The chain recombines TRBV11-2 with TRBJ1-3; unclear D gene. Trimming took 1 base from V and 4 from J, leaving 11 bases between them. Germline CDR1 reads SGHAT; CDR2 reads FQNNGV. This CDR3 spans 15 amino acids. The CDR3 DNA reads as TGTGCCAGCAGCTTAGGTGGAGGTTTAGGAAACACCATATATTTT. Encoded protein: CASSLGGGLGNTIYF.

This chain connects TRBV7-2 to TRBJ2-1; possible D gene TRBD2, 5 bases. Germline loops: CDR1 SGHTA, CDR2 FQGNSA. The CDR3 sequence is 15 residues long. Trimming removed 5 bases from V and 2 bases from J, with 13 bases in between. The CDR3 bases are TGTGCCAGCAGCCCTCGGGGTTCGACCTACAATGAGCAGTTCTTC. Translated, it gives CASSPRGSTYNEQFF.

This rearrangement joins TRBV20-1 to TRBJ2-7; D may be TRBD2 (5 bases). Germline V gene data show CDR1 as DFQATT and CDR2 as SNEGSKA (reference sequence). The CDR3 runs to 17 residues. V lost 3 bases and J lost 2, with 23 bases in between. In DNA, the CDR3 is TGCAGTGCTAGTATGGCTAGGGCCCGGGGTAAGGCCTACGAGCAGTACTTC. Translated, it gives CSASMARARGKAYEQYF.

Only one count was recorded for this clone. This chain uses TRBV4-1 with TRBJ1-1; D possibly corresponds to TRBD1 (6 bases). The germline gives CDR1 MGHRA, CDR2 YSYEKL. CDR3 length equals 13 residues. V was shortened by 3 bases and J by 4 bases, with 9 bases between the two germline ends. As DNA, the CDR3 is TGCGCCAGCAGCCACGGGGGGGCCACTGAAGCTTTCTTT. Protein product: CASSHGGATEAFF.

The V and J genes are TRBV5-4 and TRBJ2-7; maybe TRBD2 (6 bases). The germline CDR1 and CDR2 sequences are SGHNT and YYREEE (reference sequence). V was trimmed by 4 bases and J by 0 bases, leaving 14 bases between them. This CDR3 comprises 15 residues. In DNA, the CDR3 is TGTGCCAGCAGCCCCGGGACTCTGAGCTCCTACGAGCAGTACTTC. Translation: CASSPGTLSSYEQYF.

V is TRBV2 and J is TRBJ1-5; D is ambiguous. Germline V gene sequence: CDR1 SNHLY, CDR2 FYNNEI. V was pared by 8 bases and J by 1 base, with 15 bases between. This CDR3 has 15 residues. CDR3 nucleotide sequence: TGTGCCAGCGCAACGGGAGGAAGGAGCAATCAGCCCCAGCATTTT. Its protein is CASATGGRSNQPQHF.

The V and J genes are TRBV18 and TRBJ2-4; D might be TRBD2 (5 bases). The CDR3 covers 15 residues. The ends were cut back, 0 bases at V and 0 bases at J, with 6 bases in the middle. The V gene's germline CDR1 is KGHSH and CDR2 LQKENI. The CDR3 loop reads CASSPPGVAKNIQYF. Written as DNA, the CDR3 is TGTGCCAGCTCACCACCGGGAGTAGCCAAAAACATTCAGTACTTC. Based on the CDR3 plus reference TRBV18 and TRBJ2-4, the full variable domain is NAGVMQNPRHLVRRRGQEARLRCSPMKGHSHVYWYRQLPEEGLKFMVYLQKENIIDESGMPKERFSAEFPKEGPSILRIQQVVRGDSAAYFCASSPPGVAKNIQYFGAGTRLSVL.

This chain uses TRBV6-5 with TRBJ2-1; 7 nucleotides align to TRBD1. With 0 bases clipped from V and 4 bases from J, the junction kept 3 bases outside the gene matches. Germline lookup yields CDR1 MNHEY and CDR2 SVGAGI. CDR3 length: 15 residues. In DNA, the CDR3 is TGTGCCAGCAGTTACTCAGGGGGCACGTACAATGAGCAGTTCTTC. Translating gives CASSYSGGTYNEQFF.

For the CDR3, the DNA is TGTGCCAGTAGTAATAGCGGGAGAGGGGCCCACGGGGAGCTGTTTTTT. It yields the protein CASSNSGRGAHGELFF. The chain joins TRBV19 to TRBJ2-2; 9 bases match TRBD2. CDR1 is LNHDA, CDR2 SQIVND, per germline (reference sequence). Trimming at V came to 4 bases and at J to 7 bases, leaving 10 bases not matched to a gene. CDR3 size: 16 residues.

The chain has TRBV11-3 and TRBJ2-5; 7 nucleotides line up with TRBD2. There are 13 residues in the CDR3. V lost 6 bases to trimming and J lost 5 bases; unmatched junction nucleotides: 6. Germline lookup yields CDR1 SGHNT and CDR2 YENEEA. CDR3 residues: CASSPGGRETQYF. The CDR3 bases are TGTGCCAGCAGTCCGGGGGGACGGGAGACCCAGTACTTC.

The chain has TRBV28 and TRBJ2-7, with 9 bases that match TRBD2. The CDR3 loop spans 17 amino acids. Germline V lookup: CDR1 MDHEN, CDR2 SYDVKM. Unmatched junction bases numbered 12, after V lost 6 bases and J lost 0 bases. The CDR3 protein is CASRPPIAGASSYEQYF. CDR3 in DNA: TGTGCCAGCAGACCTCCTATAGCGGGAGCCTCCTCCTACGAGCAGTACTTC.

The chain recombines TRBV14 with TRBJ2-7, with D perhaps matching TRBD2 (5 bases). The germline CDR1 and CDR2 sequences are SGHDN and FVKESK. V was trimmed by 2 bases and J by 4 bases, leaving 12 bases between them. The CDR3 has 14 residues. The CDR3 here is CASSQPGNGYEQYF. The CDR3 DNA sequence: TGTGCCAGCAGCCAACCGGGGAACGGATACGAGCAGTACTTC.

CDR3 nucleotides: TGTGCCAGCGCCCAGGGGGCAGGAAACACCATATATTTT. Its protein is CASAQGAGNTIYF. This chain links TRBV4-2 with TRBJ1-3; 8 bases align to TRBD1. CDR1 is LGHNA, CDR2 YNFKEQ, per germline. V gave up 8 bases and J gave up 4 bases; unmatched junction bases: 4. This CDR3 has 13 residues.

The rearrangement links TRBV11-3 to TRBJ2-6, with D possibly being TRBD2 (5 bases). This CDR3 comprises 16 residues. V was pared by 5 bases and J by 0 bases, with 11 bases between. Germline assignment: CDR1 SGHNT and CDR2 YENEEA. CDR3 sequence (DNA): TGTGCCAGCAGCCGGGGTCGAAGCTCTGGGGCCAACGTCCTGACTTTC. This sequence encodes CASSRGRSSGANVLTF.

This clone was observed once. This chain joins TRBV18 and TRBJ2-3; no definite D call. CDR3 length equals 16 residues. V lost 3 bases and J lost 0, with 13 bases in between. Looked up from germline, CDR1 is KGHSH and CDR2 is LQKENI. CDR3 nucleotide sequence: TGTGCCAGCTCACCTTTCCCTAGATCTAGCACAGATACGCAGTATTTT. It encodes CASSPFPRSSTDTQYF.

The chain joins TRBV9 to TRBJ2-2; tentative D call: TRBD2 (5 bases). V gave up 6 bases and J gave up 6 bases, with 15 bases separating them. CDR1 is SGDLS and CDR2 is YYNGEE in the germline V gene. This CDR3 spans 14 amino acids. CDR3 DNA: TGTGCCAGCAACTCCCGAGAGGGCCCCGGGGAGCTGTTTTTT. Its translation is CASNSREGPGELFF.

The V gene is TRBV5-1, the J gene TRBJ2-2, with 7 bases that match TRBD1. This CDR3 has 18 residues. The germline V gene has CDR1 SGHRS and CDR2 YFSETQ. J lost 4 bases, V lost 4 bases, and 16 bases had no gene match. For the CDR3, the DNA is TGCGCCAGCAGCCTGTCACCCCTAGACAGGGTGGTCACCGGGGAGCTGTTTTTT. Protein: CASSLSPLDRVVTGELFF.

The rearrangement joins TRBV11-2 to TRBJ2-7; 9 nucleotides line up with TRBD2. Germline CDR1 SGHAT, CDR2 FQNNGV. J lost 0 bases, V lost 5 bases, and 8 bases had no gene match. The CDR3 is 16 residues long. Here the CDR3 reads CASSPLLAGSSYEQYF. DNA for the CDR3: TGTGCCAGCAGCCCCCTTCTAGCGGGAAGCTCCTACGAGCAGTACTTC. Looking up the rest from reference TRBV11-2 and TRBJ2-7 gives the full variable domain: EAGVAQSPRYKIIEKRQSVAFWCNPISGHATLYWYQQILGQGPKLLIQFQNNGVVDDSQLPKDRFSAERLKGVDSTLKIQPAKLEDSAVYLCASSPLLAGSSYEQYFGPGTRLTVT.